This T cell receptor (beta chain) derives from a study of blood T cell repertoires in COVID-19. Germline assignment: CDR1 SNHLY and CDR2 FYNNEI. Trimming took off 4 bases at V and 6 bases at J, with 7 bases between the two ends. The CDR3 has 11 residues. In the source study's methods: By means of reference gene primer amplification, nucleated cell counts were estimated. The table came from immunoSEQ multiplex PCR; TCRdb's copy has only in-frame clones and leaves some out. V, J and clone size are those of that table, while D and trimming were read from the DNA. The sample includes more than 200,000 clones, about nine tenths of them seen just once.

This clonotype was obtained from a woman aged 55-70 years with acute or convalescent COVID-19. Sequencing was done on a sample of peripheral blood. The V call is TRBV2, the J call TRBJ2-7; possibly TRBD2 for D (6 bases). The CDR3 sequence is CASSVGGEQYF. Written as DNA, the CDR3 is TGTGCCAGCAGTGTCGGGGGCGAGCAGTACTTC.